The 32 T cell receptor beta chains reported below all come from one sample, sequenced in a study of T cell responses to AZD1222 COVID-19 vaccine. Sequenced by immunoSEQ multiplex PCR; TCRdb stores in-frame clones only, minus some. The sample consists of tens of thousands of clones, about 80% of them appearing once. The specimen was peripheral blood, collected on day 0 of AZD1222 vaccination. The source of these receptors is an adult in good health.

The chain couples TRBV19 to TRBJ2-3, with TRBD1 identical over 8 bases. With V trimmed by 5 bases and J by 4 bases, 5 bases remained unmatched. Germline V gene lookup returns CDR1 LNHDA and CDR2 SQIVND (reference sequence). The CDR3 length is 14 residues. CDR3 bases: TGTGCCAGTAGTGACAGGGGTTTGTCAGATACGCAGTATTTT. Translating gives CASSDRGLSDTQYF.

The chain combines TRBV19 with TRBJ1-1; 9 bases line up with TRBD1. V trimming: 3 bases; J trimming: 5 bases; junction bases outside the gene matches: 7. The CDR3 contains 15 residues. The germline CDR1 and CDR2 sequences are LNHDA and SQIVND (reference sequence). This CDR3 reads CASSITGGLGTEAFF. The DNA of the CDR3 is TGTGCCAGTAGTATCACAGGGGGCTTGGGGACTGAAGCTTTCTTT.

The chain employs TRBV18 and TRBJ2-7; 10 positions agree with TRBD1. Germline-derived CDR1 and CDR2 are KGHSH and LQKENI. The V segment lost 3 bases and the J segment 5 bases; nucleotides outside the gene matches: 10. The CDR3 has 16 amino acids. The CDR3 bases are TGTGCCAGCTCACCTTACACGGGACAGGGGCGCAACGAGCAGTACTTC. This encodes CASSPYTGQGRNEQYF.

The chain has TRBV27 and TRBJ2-2, with D tentatively TRBD1 (8 bases). V lost 5 bases, J lost 4 bases, and 14 bases lay in between. Germline V lookup: CDR1 MNHEY, CDR2 SMNVEV (reference sequence). This CDR3 is 15 amino acids long. This chain's CDR3 is CASSGNRGGTGELFF. The CDR3 DNA reads as TGTGCCAGCAGTGGAAACAGGGGGGGCACCGGGGAGCTGTTTTTT.

This clone was detected once. The J gene is TRBJ1-2, the V gene TRBV7-2; D remains unclear. The CDR3 length is 15 residues. The ends were cut back, 2 bases at V and 5 bases at J, with 15 bases in the middle. Per germline, CDR1 SGHTA and CDR2 FQGNSA. CDR3 DNA sequence: TGTGCCAGCAGCTTAAGTTTGGGAGCGAGGTATGGCTACACCTTC. This sequence encodes CASSLSLGARYGYTF.

The chain recombines TRBV5-4 with TRBJ2-2, with D perhaps matching TRBD1 (6 bases). Germline V CDR1 and CDR2: SGHNT, YYREEE (reference sequence). Trimming cost V 2 bases and J 4 bases, with 9 bases left between them. This CDR3 is 14 amino acids long. CDR3 amino acids: CASSFSGVTGELFF. The CDR3 DNA follows: TGTGCCAGCAGCTTTTCAGGGGTCACCGGGGAGCTGTTTTTT.

CDR3 loop: CASSDLTSGSNEQFF. CDR3 coding DNA: TGTGCCAGCAGTGACTTAACTAGCGGGAGTAATGAGCAGTTCTTC. The chain couples TRBV6-4 to TRBJ2-1; 11 bases line up with TRBD2. V was pared by 1 base and J by 7 bases, with 3 bases of the junction left unmatched. The CDR3 spans 15 residues. Germline values: CDR1 MRHNA, CDR2 SNTAGT.

This clone was seen a handful of times. One junction end disagrees with the germline gene, perhaps due to a read error. The CDR3 region has the DNA TGTGCCAGCAGCCTGGACAGCGATCAGGCCTTC. Amino acids: CASSLDSDQAF. The rearrangement joins TRBV5-5 to TRBJ1-2; perhaps TRBD1 as D (6 bases). CDR3 length equals 11 residues. CDR1 and CDR2 from the germline V gene are SGHKS and YYEKEE (reference sequence).

The chain carries TRBV18 and TRBJ2-2, with a weak D call TRBD1 (5 bases). Germline lookup yields CDR1 KGHSH and CDR2 LQKENI. This CDR3 has 15 amino acids. The V end was cut by 1 base, the J end by 3 bases, with 9 bases between. The CDR3 DNA is TGTGCCAGCTCACCACTCAGGGCCGACACCGGGGAGCTGTTTTTT. Its translation: CASSPLRADTGELFF.

The V gene is TRBV10-2, the J gene TRBJ1-5; D ambiguous. CDR1 is WSHSY, CDR2 SAAADI, per germline. Trimming stripped 5 bases from V and 2 bases from J, with 10 bases between. The CDR3 is made up of 14 amino acids. The CDR3 sequence: CASSPGPRNQPQHF. CDR3 coding DNA: TGCGCCAGCAGTCCGGGCCCTCGCAATCAGCCCCAGCATTTT.

This clone occurred once. V usage is TRBV7-2 and J usage is TRBJ2-2; 13 bases match TRBD2. Germline V gene sequence: CDR1 SGHTA, CDR2 FQGNSA. The CDR3 loop spans 15 amino acids. V dropped 4 bases and J dropped 5; count of bases not matched to a gene: 1. The CDR3 DNA reads TGTGCCAGCAGCTCACTAGCGGGAGGGACCGGGGAGCTGTTTTTT. Translated, it gives CASSSLAGGTGELFF. Using reference TRBV7-2 and TRBJ2-2 for the parts outside the CDR3, the full variable domain is GAGVSQSPSNKVTEKGKDVELRCDPISGHTALYWYRQSLGQGLEFLIYFQGNSAPDKSGLPSDRFSAERTGGSVSTLTIQRTQQEDSAVYLCASSSLAGGTGELFFGEGSRLTVL.

J is TRBJ2-1 and V is TRBV30; TRBD2 agrees at 8 bases. V lost 8 bases, J lost 0 bases, and 3 bases stayed unmatched. CDR3 length equals 13 residues. Per germline, CDR1 GTSNPN and CDR2 SVGIG (reference sequence). CDR3 in DNA: TGTGCCGGTACTAGCGGCTCCTACAATGAGCAGTTCTTC. The encoded protein is CAGTSGSYNEQFF.

This chain uses TRBV6-5 with TRBJ1-2, with D tentatively TRBD1 (6 bases). Germline loops: CDR1 MNHEY, CDR2 SVGAGI. The CDR3 length is 13 residues. V lost 0 bases to trimming and J lost 6 bases, with 8 bases between them. DNA for the CDR3: TGTGCCAGCAGTTACTCGTCAGGGGATGGCTACACCTTC. This gives the protein CASSYSSGDGYTF.

Comment on this clone: The same CDR3 arises from other DNA sequences in this sample as well. J is TRBJ1-2 and V is TRBV28, with D perhaps TRBD1 (6 bases). The CDR3 sequence is 14 residues long. CDR1 and CDR2 (germline): MDHEN, SYDVKM. The V gene lost 9 bases and the J gene lost 8 bases, with 22 bases spanning the gap. CDR3 coding DNA: TGTGCCAGTAGACAAATCGGGGGGGGCAAGGGCTACACCTTC. Protein sequence: CASRQIGGGKGYTF.

The chain combines TRBV6-5 with TRBJ1-6; D remains unclear. This CDR3 comprises 13 residues. Germline values: CDR1 MNHEY, CDR2 SVGAGI. V was trimmed by 0 bases and J by 8 bases, leaving 5 bases between them. CDR3 DNA: TGTGCCAGCAGTTACTCTGATGATTCACCCCTCCACTTT. Amino acid sequence: CASSYSDDSPLHF.

The chain has TRBV6-5 and TRBJ2-3, with 7 positions matching TRBD2. The germline CDR1 and CDR2 sequences are MNHEY and SVGAGI. V shed 7 bases, J shed 4 bases, and the junction held 5 bases outside the gene matches. CDR3 size: 13 residues. The CDR3 DNA follows: TGTGCCAGCACCGCGGGGGAGCCAGATACGCAGTATTTT. This codes for CASTAGEPDTQYF.

The chain couples TRBV7-9 to TRBJ2-5; either TRBD1 or TRBD2 may supply D (5 bases each). Trimming pared 1 base from V and 5 bases from J, leaving 8 bases between. The germline CDR1 and CDR2 sequences are SEHNR and FQNEAQ (reference sequence). The CDR3 is 13 amino acids. CDR3 residues: CASSLGEGETQYF. CDR3 DNA: TGTGCCAGCAGCTTAGGAGAGGGGGAGACCCAGTACTTC.

This chain links TRBV9 with TRBJ1-3; 8 nucleotides match TRBD1. V lost 3 bases, J lost 0 bases, and 8 bases stayed unmatched. Per germline, CDR1 SGDLS and CDR2 YYNGEE. This CDR3 has 17 amino acids. CDR3 DNA: TGTGCCAGCAGCGGTACCCCGGGACAGGACTCTGGAAACACCATATATTTT. Its translation is CASSGTPGQDSGNTIYF.

The V gene is TRBV3-1 (or the pseudogene TRBV3-2), the J gene TRBJ1-1; a weak D match, TRBD1 (6 bases). V lost 1 base and J 4 bases, leaving 16 bases between the germline ends. The length of the CDR3 is 16 residues. Germline V CDR1 and CDR2: LGHDT, YNNKEL (reference sequence). The CDR3 region is CASSQVQVGARTEAFF. The CDR3 coding sequence is TGTGCCAGCAGCCAAGTCCAAGTGGGGGCACGCACTGAAGCTTTCTTT.

The chain has TRBV11-2 and TRBJ2-2; 9 positions agree with TRBD2. CDR3 length equals 15 residues. The germline gives CDR1 SGHAT, CDR2 FQNNGV. With V trimmed by 0 bases and J by 8 bases, 4 bases remained unmatched. The CDR3 coding sequence is TGTGCCAGCAGCTTAGATAGCGGGAGTGCTGGGGAGCTGTTTTTT. This translates into CASSLDSGSAGELFF.

This clone has a single count. This chain joins TRBV7-2 and TRBJ2-2, with TRBD2 matching 7 bases. The CDR3 is 15 residues long. V gave up 1 base and J gave up 1 base; unmatched junction bases: 0. Germline V gives CDR1 SGHTA, CDR2 FQGNSA. CDR3: CASSLGTRNTGELFF. CDR3 DNA sequence: TGTGCCAGCAGCTTAGGGACTAGGAACACCGGGGAGCTGTTTTTT.

This clone was observed a handful of times. V and J are TRBV2 and TRBJ2-3; D is unresolved. Deletions cut 2 bases from V and 3 bases from J, with 6 bases between. Germline values: CDR1 SNHLY, CDR2 FYNNEI. This CDR3 region has 13 residues. In nucleotides, the CDR3 is TGTGCCAGCAGTGAACCCTGGACAGATACGCAGTATTTT. Its protein is CASSEPWTDTQYF.

The V gene is TRBV19, the J gene TRBJ2-1, with 7 bases lining up with TRBD2. V lost 3 bases and J lost 3; bases outside the gene matches: 2. CDR1 and CDR2 from the germline V gene are LNHDA and SQIVND (reference sequence). This CDR3 is built from 14 residues. This CDR3 reads CASSISGVYNEQFF. The CDR3 bases are TGTGCCAGTAGTATCAGCGGGGTCTACAATGAGCAGTTCTTC.

The rearrangement joins TRBV5-4 to TRBJ2-1, with 13 positions matching TRBD2. CDR1 SGHNT and CDR2 YYREEE come from the germline V gene (reference sequence). This CDR3 has 15 residues. Unmatched junction bases numbered 2, after V lost 4 bases and J lost 4 bases. The CDR3 sequence: CASSATSGGYNEQFF. The CDR3 DNA reads as TGTGCCAGCAGCGCGACTAGCGGGGGGTACAATGAGCAGTTCTTC.

V is TRBV30 and J is TRBJ1-5; D is undetermined. V was trimmed by 5 bases and J by 7 bases, leaving 15 bases between them. Germline V gene data show CDR1 as GTSNPN and CDR2 as SVGIG (reference sequence). This CDR3 spans 13 amino acids. The CDR3 DNA reads as TGTGCCTGGTCCCCTCTACCGAGGCAGCCCCAGCATTTT. Protein product: CAWSPLPRQPQHF.

V gene TRBV5-1 combines with J gene TRBJ2-2; 8 bases fit TRBD1. V was clipped by 6 bases and J by 7 bases; unmatched bases: 5. CDR1 is SGHRS and CDR2 is YFSETQ in the germline V gene. This CDR3 contains 13 residues. CDR3 region: CASIDRGSGELFF. The CDR3, as DNA: TGCGCCAGCATCGACAGGGGAAGCGGGGAGCTGTTTTTT.

V gene TRBV6-6 combines with J gene TRBJ1-1, with 8 bases that match TRBD1. CDR3 size: 16 residues. The junction had 9 bases not matched to a gene; V was cut back by 5 bases and J by 1 base. Germline V gene data show CDR1 as MNHNY and CDR2 as SVGAGI (reference sequence). The CDR3 reads CASSRSGTGENTEAFF. Here the CDR3 DNA reads TGTGCCAGCAGTCGATCAGGGACAGGAGAGAACACTGAAGCTTTCTTT.

This clone was picked up a small number of times. This sequence joins TRBV9 and TRBJ1-3; D remains unclear. Germline V gene lookup returns CDR1 SGDLS and CDR2 YYNGEE. The CDR3 runs to 11 residues. Trimming took off 4 bases at V and 2 bases at J, with 1 base between the two ends. CDR3 nucleotides: TGTGCCAGCAGCCCTGGAAACACCATATATTTT. This encodes CASSPGNTIYF.

This rearrangement joins TRBV29-1 to TRBJ2-4; 10 bases are shared with TRBD1. Germline V CDR1 and CDR2: SQVTM, ANQGSEA. The CDR3 runs 16 residues. V shed 0 bases, J shed 9 bases, and the junction held 11 bases outside the gene matches. Written as DNA, the CDR3 is TGCAGCGTTGAAGATCTTAGTGGGACAGGGGATGCCATTCAGTACTTC. Protein product: CSVEDLSGTGDAIQYF.

This clone appeared a single time. The chain uses TRBV5-5 and TRBJ1-5; 9 bases align to TRBD1. The CDR3 is made up of 15 amino acids. The germline V gene encodes CDR1 SGHKS and CDR2 YYEKEE (reference sequence). With V trimmed by 3 bases and J by 6 bases, 7 bases remained unmatched. The CDR3, as DNA: TGTGCCAGCAGCTCACAGGGGGCGATGGGTCAGCCCCAGCATTTT. It is translated as CASSSQGAMGQPQHF.

This chain links TRBV5-1 with TRBJ2-5; TRBD1 aligns across 9 bases. V was pared by 5 bases and J by 8 bases, with 16 bases of the junction left unmatched. The CDR3 has 16 residues. Germline V gene sequence: CDR1 SGHRS, CDR2 YFSETQ. CDR3 nucleotide sequence: TGCGCCAGCAGTTCTTTTTCCGGGACAGGGTTTAATACCCAGTACTTC. Encoded protein: CASSSFSGTGFNTQYF.

V usage is TRBV18 and J usage is TRBJ1-1; 11 nucleotides align to TRBD1. The germline V gene encodes CDR1 KGHSH and CDR2 LQKENI. The V gene end was trimmed by 4 bases and the J gene end by 5 bases; junction bases not matched to a gene: 9. This CDR3 has 16 amino acids. Written as DNA, the CDR3 is TGTGCCAGCTCACAGGGACAGGGGGAAACGGGGACTGAAGCTTTCTTT. Its translation is CASSQGQGETGTEAFF.